This T cell receptor (beta chain) emerged from a study of preoperative IRX-2 immunotherapy in early breast cancer (dated by TCRdb to the late 2010s). The treatment or condition tag for this specimen amounts to: preoperative locoregional IRX-2 cytokine immunotherapy. The samples were obtained from a phase Ib study in which preoperative, locoregional IRX-2 cytokine immunotherapy intended to prime immune responses was tested. Patients with early-stage breast cancer who were given IRX-2 before surgery served as donors. Libraries were constructed by the immunoSEQ multiplex PCR assay. The table comes from immuneACCESS by way of TCRdb, which keeps in-frame sequences with V and J called. Part of the clones is missing from these tables; in studies checked, under half for an unresolved V gene and the rest for unknown reasons. This sample lists approximately 98,000 clones; 75% to 90% were detected once. The ten largest make up roughly 1.9% of the sample.

Regarding this clone: Its antigen is currently not known. The input lacks base qualities; no much larger clone sits a single base away.

Reading the germline V gene gives CDR1 SGHDN and CDR2 FVKESK. Clipping removes 2 bases from V and 7 bases from J, with 5 as the unmatched junction base count. The CDR3 covers 15 residues, taking in both the cysteine and the phenylalanine. Here the CDR3 DNA is all that survives: 45 bases in frame from base 1. The sequence derives from a human donor with breast cancer. Sequences were derived from tumor tissue, sampled after IRX-2 immunotherapy. The chain is encoded by TRBV14 joined to TRBJ1-6; 7 central nucleotides agree with TRBD1. The base sequence is TGTGCCAGCAGCCAACAAACAGGGGCCAATTCACCCCTCCACTTT. This codes for CASSQQTGANSPLHF. Reference TRBV14 and TRBJ1-6 proteins supply the regions before and after the CDR3; the full variable domain is: EAGVTQFPSHSVIEKGQTVTLRCDPISGHDNLYWYRRVMGKEIKFLLHFVKESKQDESGMPNNRFLAERTGGTYSTLKVQPAELEDSGVYFCASSQQTGANSPLHFGNGTRLTVT.